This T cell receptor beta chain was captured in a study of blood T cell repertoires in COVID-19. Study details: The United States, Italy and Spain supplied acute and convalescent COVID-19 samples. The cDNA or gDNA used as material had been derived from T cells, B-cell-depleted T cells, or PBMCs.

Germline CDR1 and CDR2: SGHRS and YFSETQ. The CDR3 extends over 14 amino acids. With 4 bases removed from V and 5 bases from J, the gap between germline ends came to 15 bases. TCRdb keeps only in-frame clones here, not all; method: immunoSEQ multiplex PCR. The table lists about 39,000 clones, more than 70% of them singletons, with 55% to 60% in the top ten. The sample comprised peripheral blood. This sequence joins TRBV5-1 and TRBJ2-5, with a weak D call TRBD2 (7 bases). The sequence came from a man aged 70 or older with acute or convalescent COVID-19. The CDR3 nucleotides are TGCGCCAGCAGCCTGGGCGGGGGCGGTGAGACCCAGTACTTC. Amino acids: CASSLGGGGETQYF.